Each of the 22 T cell receptor beta chains below was sequenced from the same sample in a study of blood T cell repertoires in COVID-19. Profiling relied on immunoSEQ multiplex PCR, and the TCRdb table lists in-frame clones only, not all of them. The sample lists 200,000 to 250,000 clones, about 85% occurring once. The sequencing input was PBMCs or T cells enriched from blood (not recorded which). The receptor source for this set is a man between 25 and 39 years old who had recovered from COVID-19.

This clone was counted a few times. This chain connects TRBV4-1 to TRBJ1-5, with 8 bases matching TRBD1. The V gene end was trimmed by 2 bases and the J gene end by 0 bases; junction bases not matched to a gene: 6. This CDR3 comprises 17 residues. Germline V CDR1 and CDR2: MGHRA, YSYEKL. CDR3 bases: TGCGCCAGCAGCCAATTTCTGACAGGGGATAGCAATCAGCCCCAGCATTTT. The encoded protein is CASSQFLTGDSNQPQHF.

V gene TRBV3-1 (or the pseudogene TRBV3-2) combines with J gene TRBJ1-6; D perhaps matches TRBD1 (5 bases). Looked up from germline, CDR1 is LGHDT and CDR2 is YNNKEL (reference sequence). The CDR3 contains 14 residues. Trimming pared 0 bases from V and 9 bases from J, leaving 9 bases between. Here the CDR3 DNA reads TGTGCCAGCAGCCAAGACCGCGGGACTTCACCCCTCCACTTT. This codes for CASSQDRGTSPLHF.

The chain combines TRBV7-9 with TRBJ2-1; 8 positions agree with TRBD1. J lost 12 bases, V lost 3 bases, and 10 bases had no gene match. Germline CDR1 reads SEHNR; CDR2 reads FQNEAQ (reference sequence). The CDR3 extends over 14 amino acids. The CDR3 reads CASSFVTTGGPQFF. The CDR3 DNA reads TGTGCCAGCAGCTTCGTTACCACAGGGGGACCGCAGTTCTTC.

V usage is TRBV7-6 and J usage is TRBJ2-1, with 11 bases that match TRBD1. Germline V CDR1 and CDR2: SGHVS, FNYEAQ. Trimming took 0 bases from V and 8 from J; bases not matched to a gene: 6. The CDR3 extends over 16 amino acids. The CDR3 region is CASSLARGQGVYEQFF. The CDR3 bases are TGTGCCAGCAGCTTAGCGCGGGGACAGGGGGTGTATGAGCAGTTCTTC.

The rearrangement joins TRBV29-1 to TRBJ2-1; the D gene is possibly TRBD1 (5 bases). CDR1 is SQVTM, CDR2 ANQGSEA, per germline. V shed 4 bases and J shed 10 bases, with 20 bases lying between them. The CDR3 has 14 residues. CDR3 DNA sequence: TGCAGCGTTGGGGGCTGGGCAAATACTGTGGAGCAGTTCTTC. This translates into CSVGGWANTVEQFF.

The V call is TRBV6-5, the J call TRBJ1-1, with D perhaps TRBD1 (5 bases). The length of the CDR3 is 14 residues. Germline assignment: CDR1 MNHEY and CDR2 SVGAGI. V lost 5 bases to trimming and J lost 4 bases, with 14 bases between them. In DNA, the CDR3 is TGTGCCAGCAGTCCAAACGGAGGGGTCACTGAAGCTTTCTTT. This sequence encodes CASSPNGGVTEAFF.

This sequence joins TRBV5-1 and TRBJ2-2; 7 nucleotides align to TRBD1. The V and J ends lost 4 bases and 4 bases, in that order; junction bases with no gene match: 1. This CDR3 is 13 amino acids long. Germline V CDR1 and CDR2: SGHRS, YFSETQ. The CDR3 coding sequence is TGCGCCAGCAGCAGGGACAGCACCGGGGAGCTGTTTTTT. Residues: CASSRDSTGELFF.

The chain uses TRBV21-1 and TRBJ2-1; no check of the table's D call, TRBD1, against the DNA was made. TRBV21-1 is classified as a pseudogene. The CDR3 has 11 residues. CDR3 sequence reads: CASREQGGQFF. The DNA for the CDR3 is TGTGCCAGCAGGGAACAGGGGGGACAGTTCTTC.

V usage is TRBV3-1 (or the pseudogene TRBV3-2) and J usage is TRBJ2-7; D gene uncertain. This CDR3 comprises 16 residues. V was shortened by 1 base and J by 2 bases, with 15 bases between the two germline ends. The germline V gene has CDR1 LGHDT and CDR2 YNNKEL (reference sequence). The CDR3 sequence is CASSQGLGDRPYEQYF. The CDR3 coding sequence is TGTGCCAGCAGCCAAGGGCTAGGAGATCGCCCCTACGAGCAGTACTTC.

The chain is built from TRBV20-1 and TRBJ1-4; no clear D gene. Trimming stripped 3 bases from V and 3 bases from J, with 8 bases between. CDR1 DFQATT and CDR2 SNEGSKA come from the germline V gene (reference sequence). This CDR3 region has 13 residues. CDR3 amino acids: CSASGESNEKLFF. The CDR3 DNA is TGCAGTGCTAGTGGAGAGTCTAATGAAAAACTGTTTTTT.

This sequence joins TRBV6-1 and TRBJ1-5; D might be TRBD1 (5 bases). The length of the CDR3 is 16 residues. Germline lookup yields CDR1 MNHNS and CDR2 SASEGT. V lost 0 bases, J lost 6 bases, and 15 bases lay in between. CDR3 region: CASSEAIGREGQPQHF. CDR3 bases: TGTGCCAGCAGTGAAGCAATCGGCAGGGAAGGTCAGCCCCAGCATTTT.

This chain connects TRBV7-6 to TRBJ2-3; 10 bases are shared with TRBD1. CDR3 length: 15 amino acids. J gave up 6 bases and V 6 bases, and 9 bases lay outside the gene matches. Per germline, CDR1 SGHVS and CDR2 FNYEAQ. The chain's CDR3 is CASSHLDRGLDTQYF. Written as DNA, the CDR3 is TGTGCCAGCAGTCATTTGGACAGGGGGTTGGATACGCAGTATTTT.

This chain links TRBV6-2 or TRBV6-3 with TRBJ2-5; D gene ambiguous. Germline V gene data show CDR1 as MNHEY and CDR2 as SVGEGT. The CDR3 is made up of 13 amino acids. The V gene lost 2 bases and the J gene lost 2 bases, with 6 bases spanning the gap. The CDR3: CASSYDMQETQYF. CDR3 coding DNA: TGTGCCAGCAGTTACGACATGCAAGAGACCCAGTACTTC.

DNA of the CDR3: TGCGCCAGCAGCTTGGGACAGGGTTTGGCAGATACGCAGTATTTT. The encoded protein is CASSLGQGLADTQYF. V and J are TRBV5-1 and TRBJ2-3, with 7 positions matching TRBD1. The CDR3 contains 15 residues. The germline V gene encodes CDR1 SGHRS and CDR2 YFSETQ. After removal of 0 bases from V and 4 bases from J, the junction contained 5 bases not matched to a gene.

Worth noting for this clone: The conserved final phenylalanine or tryptophan is absent from the CDR3, which likely points to a read error. No DNA is shown, since the ends of the CDR3 on it are uncertain; the CDR3 is the one TCRdb lists. The chain carries TRBV6-1 and TRBJ1-2. Per the germline V gene, CDR1 is MNHNS and CDR2 is SASEGT. The CDR3 is made up of 13 amino acids, end residues included. The CDR3 loop is CASSEGGRQRGYM.

The chain has TRBV7-3 and TRBJ1-2; D gene unclear. V was clipped by 0 bases and J by 3 bases, with 11 bases between them. Germline V CDR1 and CDR2: SGHTA, FQGTGA. This CDR3 contains 15 residues. As DNA, the CDR3 is TGTGCCAGCAGCTTAACAGCAGCGGGTGACTATGGCTACACCTTC. Translating it yields CASSLTAAGDYGYTF.

CDR3 sequence: CASSSPKRLAGVGNTGELFF. CDR3 in DNA: TGTGCCAGCAGTTCCCCGAAGAGACTAGCGGGGGTGGGGAACACCGGGGAGCTGTTTTTT. This chain links TRBV28 with TRBJ2-2; 12 bases line up with TRBD2. This CDR3 has 20 amino acids. Germline V gene sequence: CDR1 MDHEN, CDR2 SYDVKM. V lost 4 bases, J lost 1 base, and 13 bases stayed unmatched.

V usage is TRBV6-6 and J usage is TRBJ2-2; tentative D call: TRBD2 (5 bases). This CDR3 contains 13 residues. Germline V gives CDR1 MNHNY, CDR2 SVGAGI (reference sequence). Trimming took off 6 bases at V and 6 bases at J, with 11 bases between the two ends. The CDR3 spells CASRRVEAGELFF. DNA of the CDR3: TGTGCCAGCAGGCGGGTGGAGGCCGGGGAGCTGTTTTTT.

The gene calls are TRBV6-6 and TRBJ1-2, with no clear D. Germline assignment: CDR1 MNHNY and CDR2 SVGAGI (reference sequence). The CDR3 is 13 residues long. Trimming shortened V by 11 bases and J by 5 bases, and 18 bases separated the two germline ends. The CDR3 sequence: CASRIGSYYGYTF. In nucleotides, the CDR3 is TGTGCCTCTCGTATCGGTTCTTATTATGGCTACACCTTC.

V is TRBV29-1 and J is TRBJ1-1; maybe TRBD1 (5 bases). V was pared by 6 bases and J by 5 bases, with 16 bases between. There are 13 residues in the CDR3. Germline CDR1 reads SQVTM; CDR2 reads ANQGSEA. The chain's CDR3 is CSVVGGVWTEAFF. The CDR3 DNA reads TGCAGCGTCGTGGGGGGGGTGTGGACTGAAGCTTTCTTT.

The gene calls are TRBV4-1 and TRBJ2-3; TRBD1 aligns across 7 bases. Germline loops: CDR1 MGHRA, CDR2 YSYEKL. The CDR3 loop spans 15 amino acids. V shed 3 bases and J 3 bases; nucleotides not matched to a gene: 6. The CDR3: CASSQHGQATDTQYF. As DNA, the CDR3 is TGCGCCAGCAGCCAGCACGGACAGGCGACAGATACGCAGTATTTT.

The chain is built from TRBV2 and TRBJ2-2, with 10 bases matching TRBD2. The V gene end was trimmed by 8 bases and the J gene end by 4 bases; junction bases not matched to a gene: 4. CDR3 length: 14 amino acids. Germline CDR1 reads SNHLY; CDR2 reads FYNNEI. The CDR3 sequence is CASQREGRTGELFF. The CDR3, as DNA: TGTGCCAGCCAGCGGGAGGGCCGCACCGGGGAGCTGTTTTTT.